This T cell receptor beta chain was captured in a study of blood T cell repertoires in COVID-19. After removal of 4 bases from V and 2 bases from J, the junction contained 13 bases not matched to a gene. The CDR3 is made up of 19 amino acids. CDR1 is SGHKS, CDR2 YYEKEE, per germline (reference sequence). Data came from immunoSEQ multiplex PCR; TCRdb stores just in-frame clones and leaves some out. The sample shows roughly 130,000 clones, around nine tenths of them seen only once. The receptor was isolated from a man over 45 with active COVID-19. Specimen: peripheral blood. The chain has TRBV5-5 and TRBJ2-1; 12 nucleotides align to TRBD2. The CDR3 spells CASSPRSSGRATTYNEQFF. The CDR3 DNA follows: TGTGCCAGCAGCCCCCGGTCTAGCGGGAGGGCTACGACCTACAATGAGCAGTTCTTC.